This TCR beta chain was sequenced in a study of CD8+ T cells in alopecia areata. At the level of the study: Those treated were given oral tofacitinib at 5 to 10 mg twice daily.

Investigators isolated RNA and reverse transcribed it into cDNA to act as the sequencing template. Measured with immunoSEQ multiplex PCR; TCRdb has only the in-frame clones, and not every one. The sample includes 90,000 to 100,000 clones, about 40% seen only once; the top ten take 1% to 1.5%. This clonotype was obtained from a human donor with alopecia areata. Sequencing used CD4+ T cells sorted from blood.

The CDR3 DNA follows: TGTGCCAGCAGCGTGGTCGGCGGGGGGCTGAGGGAGACCCAGTACTTC. Translating gives CASSVVGGGLRETQYF. The chain links TRBV9 to TRBJ2-5, with TRBD2 matching over 8 bases. Germline V lookup: CDR1 SGDLS, CDR2 YYNGEE. The V gene end was trimmed by 2 bases and the J gene end by 5 bases; junction bases not matched to a gene: 11. The CDR3 totals 16 residues.